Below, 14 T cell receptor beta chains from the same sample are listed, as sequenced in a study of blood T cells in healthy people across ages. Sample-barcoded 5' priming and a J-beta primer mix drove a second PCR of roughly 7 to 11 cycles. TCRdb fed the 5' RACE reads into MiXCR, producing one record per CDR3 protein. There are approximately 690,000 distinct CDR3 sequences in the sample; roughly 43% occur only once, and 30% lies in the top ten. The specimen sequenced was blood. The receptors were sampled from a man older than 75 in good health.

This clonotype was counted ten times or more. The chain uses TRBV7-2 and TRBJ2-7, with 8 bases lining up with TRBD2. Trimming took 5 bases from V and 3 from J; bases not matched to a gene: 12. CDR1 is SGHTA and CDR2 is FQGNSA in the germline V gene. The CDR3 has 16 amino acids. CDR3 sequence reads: CASSPPGVAGNYEQYF. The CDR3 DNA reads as TGTGCCAGCAGCCCCCCCGGGGTAGCGGGGAACTACGAGCAGTACTTC.

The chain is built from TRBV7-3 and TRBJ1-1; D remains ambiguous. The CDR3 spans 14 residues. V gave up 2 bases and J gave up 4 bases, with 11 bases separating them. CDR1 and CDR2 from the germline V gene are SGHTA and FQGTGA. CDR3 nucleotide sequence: TGTGCCAGCAGCTTAGATAACGTCCGCACTGAAGCTTTCTTT. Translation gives CASSLDNVRTEAFF.

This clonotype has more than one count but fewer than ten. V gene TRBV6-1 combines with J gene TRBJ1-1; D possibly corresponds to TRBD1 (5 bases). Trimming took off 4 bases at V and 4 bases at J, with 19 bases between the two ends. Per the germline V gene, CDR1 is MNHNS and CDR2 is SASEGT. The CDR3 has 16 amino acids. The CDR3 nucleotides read TGTGCCAGCAGTGTTGGTCCCCAGGGTACGGGCACTGAAGCTTTCTTT. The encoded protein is CASSVGPQGTGTEAFF.

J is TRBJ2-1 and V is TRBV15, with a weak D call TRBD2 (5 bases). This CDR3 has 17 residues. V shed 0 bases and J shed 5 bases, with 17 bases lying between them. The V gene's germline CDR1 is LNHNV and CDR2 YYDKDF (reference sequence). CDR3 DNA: TGTGCCACCAGCAGAGATAGGACCACGGGGTGGAACAATGAGCAGTTCTTC. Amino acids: CATSRDRTTGWNNEQFF.

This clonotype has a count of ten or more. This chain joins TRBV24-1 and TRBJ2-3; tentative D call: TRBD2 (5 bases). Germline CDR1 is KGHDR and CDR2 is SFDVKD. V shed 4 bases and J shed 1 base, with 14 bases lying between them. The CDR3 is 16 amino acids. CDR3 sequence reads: CATSDPSPRGTDTQYF. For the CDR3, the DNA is TGTGCCACCAGTGACCCTAGCCCACGGGGCACAGATACGCAGTATTTT.

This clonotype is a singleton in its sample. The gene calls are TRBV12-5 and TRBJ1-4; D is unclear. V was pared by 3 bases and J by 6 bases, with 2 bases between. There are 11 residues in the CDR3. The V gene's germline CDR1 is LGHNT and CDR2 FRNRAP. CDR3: CASGFDEKLFF. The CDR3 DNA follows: TGTGCTAGTGGTTTTGATGAAAAACTGTTTTTT.

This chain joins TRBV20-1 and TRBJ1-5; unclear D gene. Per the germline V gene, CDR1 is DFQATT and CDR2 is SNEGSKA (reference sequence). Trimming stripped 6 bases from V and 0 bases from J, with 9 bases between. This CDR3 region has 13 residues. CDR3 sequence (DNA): TGCAGTGCGGGGTTTTCTAGCAATCAGCCCCAGCATTTT. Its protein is CSAGFSSNQPQHF.

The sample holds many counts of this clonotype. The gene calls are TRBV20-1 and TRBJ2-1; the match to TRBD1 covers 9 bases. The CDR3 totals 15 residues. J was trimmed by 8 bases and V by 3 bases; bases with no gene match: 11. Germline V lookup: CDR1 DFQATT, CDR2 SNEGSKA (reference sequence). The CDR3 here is CSASPRTGDFYEQFF. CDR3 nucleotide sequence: TGCAGTGCTAGTCCTCGGACAGGGGATTTCTATGAGCAGTTCTTC.

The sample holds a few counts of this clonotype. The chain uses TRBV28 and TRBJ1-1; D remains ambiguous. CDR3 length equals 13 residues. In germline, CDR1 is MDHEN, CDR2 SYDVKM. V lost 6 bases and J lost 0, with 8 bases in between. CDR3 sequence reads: CASSVRVNTEAFF. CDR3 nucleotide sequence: TGTGCCAGCAGCGTGCGGGTGAACACTGAAGCTTTCTTT.

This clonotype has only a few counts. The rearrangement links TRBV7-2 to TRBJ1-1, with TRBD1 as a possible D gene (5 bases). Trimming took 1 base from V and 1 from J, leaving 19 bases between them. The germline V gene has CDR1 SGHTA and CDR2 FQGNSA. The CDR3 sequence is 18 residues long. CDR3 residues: CASSLVIMLGRKNTEAFF. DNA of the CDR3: TGTGCCAGCAGCTTAGTGATAATGTTGGGACGGAAGAACACTGAAGCTTTCTTT.

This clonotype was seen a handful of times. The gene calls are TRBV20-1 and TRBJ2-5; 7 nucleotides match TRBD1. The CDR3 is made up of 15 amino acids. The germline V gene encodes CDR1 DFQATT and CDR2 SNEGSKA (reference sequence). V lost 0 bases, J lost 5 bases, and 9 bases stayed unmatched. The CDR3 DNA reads TGCAGTGCTAGAGAAACACAGGGGTTAGGGGAGACCCAGTACTTC. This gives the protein CSARETQGLGETQYF.

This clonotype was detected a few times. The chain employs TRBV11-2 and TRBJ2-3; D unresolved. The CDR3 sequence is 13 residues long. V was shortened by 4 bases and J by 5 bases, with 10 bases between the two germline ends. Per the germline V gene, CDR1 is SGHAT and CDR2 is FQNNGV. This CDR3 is CASSSQRVDTQYF. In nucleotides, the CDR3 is TGTGCCAGCAGCTCCCAGAGAGTAGATACGCAGTATTTT.

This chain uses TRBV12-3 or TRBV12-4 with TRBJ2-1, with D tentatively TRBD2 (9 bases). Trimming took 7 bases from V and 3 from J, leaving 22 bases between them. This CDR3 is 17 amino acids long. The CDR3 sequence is CASNRGGIAGVYNEQFF. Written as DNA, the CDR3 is TGTGCCAGCAACAGGGGGGGAATAGCGGGAGTCTACAATGAGCAGTTCTTC.

The CDR3 spells CASSQYRQGYGYTF. The DNA of the CDR3 is TGTGCCAGCAGCCAATATCGACAGGGGTATGGCTACACCTTC. The chain employs TRBV14 and TRBJ1-2, with TRBD1 identical over 8 bases. The CDR3 is 14 amino acids. With 2 bases clipped from V and 5 bases from J, the junction kept 4 bases outside the gene matches. Germline-derived CDR1 and CDR2 are SGHDN and FVKESK.